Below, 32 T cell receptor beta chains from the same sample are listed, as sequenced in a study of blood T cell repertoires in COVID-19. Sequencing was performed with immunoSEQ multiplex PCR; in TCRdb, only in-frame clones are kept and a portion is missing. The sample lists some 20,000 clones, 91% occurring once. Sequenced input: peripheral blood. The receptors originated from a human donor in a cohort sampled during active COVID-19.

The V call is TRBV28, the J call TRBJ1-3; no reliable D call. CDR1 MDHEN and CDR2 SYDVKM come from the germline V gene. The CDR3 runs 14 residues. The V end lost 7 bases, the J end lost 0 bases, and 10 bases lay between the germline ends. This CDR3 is CASNPTNSGNTIYF. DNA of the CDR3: TGTGCCAGCAACCCAACTAACTCTGGAAACACCATATATTTT.

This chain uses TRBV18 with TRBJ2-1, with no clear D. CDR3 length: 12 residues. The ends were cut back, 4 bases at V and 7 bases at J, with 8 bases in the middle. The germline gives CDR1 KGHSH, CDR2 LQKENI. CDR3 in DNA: TGTGCCAGCTCACTTGAGGTGAATGAGCAGTTCTTC. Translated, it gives CASSLEVNEQFF.

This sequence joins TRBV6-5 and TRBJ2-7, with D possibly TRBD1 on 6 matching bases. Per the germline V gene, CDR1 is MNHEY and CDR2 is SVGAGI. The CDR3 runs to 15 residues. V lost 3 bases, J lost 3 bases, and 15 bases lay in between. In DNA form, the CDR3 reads TGTGCCAGCAGTTATTGGGCAGGGGCGTACTACGAGCAGTACTTC. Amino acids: CASSYWAGAYYEQYF.

The CDR3 loop reads CTSSQDCVWESGFYEQYV. In DNA, the CDR3 is TGCACCAGCAGCCAAGATTGTGTGTGGGAGTCGGGTTTCTACGAGCAGTACGTC. V usage is TRBV1 and J usage is TRBJ2-7; TRBD2, the D gene given by the table, was not confirmed from the DNA. TRBV1 is termed a pseudogene. The CDR3 covers 18 residues.

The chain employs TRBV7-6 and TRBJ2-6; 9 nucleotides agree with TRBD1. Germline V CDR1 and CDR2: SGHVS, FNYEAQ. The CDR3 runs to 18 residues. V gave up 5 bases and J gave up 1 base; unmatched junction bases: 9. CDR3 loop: CASSPGQGSESGANVLTF. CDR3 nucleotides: TGTGCCAGCAGCCCCGGACAGGGGAGTGAGTCTGGGGCCAACGTCCTGACTTTC.

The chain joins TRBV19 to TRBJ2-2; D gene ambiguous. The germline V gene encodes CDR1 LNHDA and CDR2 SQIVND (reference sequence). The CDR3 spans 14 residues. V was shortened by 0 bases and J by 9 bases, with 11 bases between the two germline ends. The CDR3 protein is CASSIDGDRRELFF. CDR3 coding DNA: TGTGCCAGTAGTATAGATGGAGACCGGAGGGAGCTGTTTTTT.

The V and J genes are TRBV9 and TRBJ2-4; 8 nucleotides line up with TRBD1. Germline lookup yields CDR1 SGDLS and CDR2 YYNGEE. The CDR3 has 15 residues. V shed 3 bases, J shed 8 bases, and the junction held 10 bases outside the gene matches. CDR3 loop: CASSEGDRRAYIQYF. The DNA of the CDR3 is TGTGCCAGCAGCGAGGGGGACAGGAGGGCATACATTCAGTACTTC.

CDR3 sequence reads: CASSPGPNSPLHF. The CDR3 DNA follows: TGTGCCAGCAGCCCTGGCCCGAATTCACCCCTCCACTTT. The V and J genes are TRBV11-2 and TRBJ1-6; D call uncertain. Germline CDR1 and CDR2: SGHAT and FQNNGV. Trimming cost V 5 bases and J 7 bases, with 9 bases left between them. The CDR3 sequence is 13 residues long.

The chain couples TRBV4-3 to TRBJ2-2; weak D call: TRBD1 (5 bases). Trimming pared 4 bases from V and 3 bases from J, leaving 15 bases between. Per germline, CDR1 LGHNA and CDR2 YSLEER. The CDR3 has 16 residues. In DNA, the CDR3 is TGCGCCAGCAGCCCCTTGGGGCAGGGTGACACCGGGGAGCTGTTTTTT. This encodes CASSPLGQGDTGELFF.

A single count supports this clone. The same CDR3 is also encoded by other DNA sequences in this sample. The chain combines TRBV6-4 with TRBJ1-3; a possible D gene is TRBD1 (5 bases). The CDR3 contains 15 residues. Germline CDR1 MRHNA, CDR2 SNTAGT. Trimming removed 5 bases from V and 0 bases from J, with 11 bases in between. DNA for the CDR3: TGTGCCAGCAGTCCTGACAGTAGCTCTGGAAACACCATATATTTT. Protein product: CASSPDSSSGNTIYF.

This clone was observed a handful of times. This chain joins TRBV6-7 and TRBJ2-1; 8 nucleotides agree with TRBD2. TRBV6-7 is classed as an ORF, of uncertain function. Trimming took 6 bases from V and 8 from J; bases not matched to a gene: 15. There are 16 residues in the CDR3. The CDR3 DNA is TGTGCCAGCAGCCCCGAAGCGGGAGCCAAGACGGATGAGCAGTTCTTC. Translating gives CASSPEAGAKTDEQFF.

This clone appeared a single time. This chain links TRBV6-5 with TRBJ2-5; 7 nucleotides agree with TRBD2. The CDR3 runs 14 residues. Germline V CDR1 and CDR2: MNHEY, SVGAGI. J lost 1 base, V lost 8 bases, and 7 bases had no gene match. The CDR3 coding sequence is TGTGCCAGCCGCCCTAGCGGAGGCCAAGAGACCCAGTACTTC. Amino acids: CASRPSGGQETQYF.

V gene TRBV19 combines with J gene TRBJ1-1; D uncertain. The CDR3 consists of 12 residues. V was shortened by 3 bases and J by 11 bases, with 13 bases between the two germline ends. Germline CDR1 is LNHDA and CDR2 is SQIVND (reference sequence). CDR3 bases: TGTGCCAGTAGTATTCTGACCGGCGGGGCTTTCTTT. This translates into CASSILTGGAFF.

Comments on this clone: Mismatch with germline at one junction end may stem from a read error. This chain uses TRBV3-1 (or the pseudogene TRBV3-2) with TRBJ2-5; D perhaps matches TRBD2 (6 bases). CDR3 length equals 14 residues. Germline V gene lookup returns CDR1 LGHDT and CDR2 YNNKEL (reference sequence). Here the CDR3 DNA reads TGTGCCAGCAGCCACGATCAAATTCGGGGACTCCCGGACTTC. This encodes CASSHDQIRGLPDF.

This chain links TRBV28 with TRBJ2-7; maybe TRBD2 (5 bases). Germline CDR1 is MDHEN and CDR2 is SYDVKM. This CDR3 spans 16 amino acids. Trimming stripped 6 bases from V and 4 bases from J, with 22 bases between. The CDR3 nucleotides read TGTGCCAGCAGGGGCGGGTCGGGATTATACCCATACGAGCAGTACTTC. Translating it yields CASRGGSGLYPYEQYF.

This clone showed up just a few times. CDR3 DNA: TGTGCCAGCAGTTACTCGAACAGGGTGGGGAATCAGCCCCAGCATTTT. As protein: CASSYSNRVGNQPQHF. V usage is TRBV6-2 or TRBV6-3 and J usage is TRBJ1-5; TRBD1 might be the D (6 bases). The CDR3 spans 16 residues. Germline assignment: CDR1 MNHEY and CDR2 SVGEGT. V lost 0 bases, J lost 4 bases, and 13 bases lay in between.

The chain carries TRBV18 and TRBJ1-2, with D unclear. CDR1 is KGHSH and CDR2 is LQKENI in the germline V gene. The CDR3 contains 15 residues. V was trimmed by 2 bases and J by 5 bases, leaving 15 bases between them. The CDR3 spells CASSPTPGSSYGYTF. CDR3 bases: TGTGCCAGCTCACCAACTCCAGGATCATCTTATGGCTACACCTTC.

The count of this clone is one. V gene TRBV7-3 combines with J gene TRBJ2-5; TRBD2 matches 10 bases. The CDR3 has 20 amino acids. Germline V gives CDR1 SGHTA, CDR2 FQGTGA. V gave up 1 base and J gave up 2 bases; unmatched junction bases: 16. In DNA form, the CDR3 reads TGTGCCAGCAGCTTAAAGCGTGGTAGCGGGGGGAGCCTCCTTCAAGAGACCCAGTACTTC. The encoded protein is CASSLKRGSGGSLLQETQYF.

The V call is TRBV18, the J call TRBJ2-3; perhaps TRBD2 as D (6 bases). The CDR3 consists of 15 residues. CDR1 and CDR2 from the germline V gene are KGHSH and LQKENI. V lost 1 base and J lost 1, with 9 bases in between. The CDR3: CASSPQGGGTDTQYF. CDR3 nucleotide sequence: TGTGCCAGCTCACCACAGGGCGGGGGCACAGATACGCAGTATTTT.

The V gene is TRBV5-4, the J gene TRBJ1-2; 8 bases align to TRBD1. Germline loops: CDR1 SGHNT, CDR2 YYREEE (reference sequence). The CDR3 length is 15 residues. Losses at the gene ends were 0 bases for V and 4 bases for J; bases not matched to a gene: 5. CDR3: CASSLESGQVYGYTF. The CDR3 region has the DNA TGTGCCAGCAGCTTGGAATCGGGACAGGTCTATGGCTACACCTTC.

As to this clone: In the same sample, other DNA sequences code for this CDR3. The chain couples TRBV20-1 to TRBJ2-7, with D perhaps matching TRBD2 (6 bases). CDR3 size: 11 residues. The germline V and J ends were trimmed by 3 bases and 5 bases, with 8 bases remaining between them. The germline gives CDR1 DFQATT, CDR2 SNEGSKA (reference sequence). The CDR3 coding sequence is TGCAGTGCTAGCAGCGGGCACGAGCAGTACGTC. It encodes CSASSGHEQYV.

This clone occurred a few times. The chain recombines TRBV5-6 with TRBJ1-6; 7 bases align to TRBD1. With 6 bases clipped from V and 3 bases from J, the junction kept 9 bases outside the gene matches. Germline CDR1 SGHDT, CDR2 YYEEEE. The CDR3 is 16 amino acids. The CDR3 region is CASIQGQENYNSPLHF. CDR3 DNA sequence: TGTGCCAGCATCCAAGGACAGGAGAACTATAATTCACCCCTCCACTTT.

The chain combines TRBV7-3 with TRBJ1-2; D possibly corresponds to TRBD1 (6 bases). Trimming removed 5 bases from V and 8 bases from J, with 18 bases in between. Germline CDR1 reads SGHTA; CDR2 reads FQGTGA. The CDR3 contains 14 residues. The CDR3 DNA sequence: TGTGCCAGCAGCCCGATTTTGGGGGCAGGCGGCTACACCTTC. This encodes CASSPILGAGGYTF.

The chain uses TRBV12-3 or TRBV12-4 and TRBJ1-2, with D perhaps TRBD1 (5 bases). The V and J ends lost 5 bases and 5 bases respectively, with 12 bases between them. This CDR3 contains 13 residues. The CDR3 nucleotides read TGTGCCAGCAGTCCCGACAGAAGGTATGGCTACACCTTC. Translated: CASSPDRRYGYTF.

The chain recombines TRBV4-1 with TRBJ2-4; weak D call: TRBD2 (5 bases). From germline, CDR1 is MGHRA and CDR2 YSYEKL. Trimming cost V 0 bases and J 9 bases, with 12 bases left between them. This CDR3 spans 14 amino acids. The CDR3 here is CASSQDRAGGIQYF. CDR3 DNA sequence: TGCGCCAGCAGCCAAGATCGGGCGGGCGGCATTCAGTACTTC.

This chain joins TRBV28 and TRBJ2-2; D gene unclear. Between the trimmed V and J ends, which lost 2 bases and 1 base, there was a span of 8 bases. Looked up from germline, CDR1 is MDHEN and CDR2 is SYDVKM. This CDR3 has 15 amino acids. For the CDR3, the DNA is TGTGCCAGCAGTTTAATGGCAGGGAACACCGGGGAGCTGTTTTTT. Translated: CASSLMAGNTGELFF. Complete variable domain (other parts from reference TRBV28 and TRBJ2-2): DVKVTQSSRYLVKRTGEKVFLECVQDMDHENMFWYRQDPGLGLRLIYFSYDVKMKEKGDIPEGYSVSREKKERFSLILESASTNQTSMYLCASSLMAGNTGELFFGEGSRLTVL.

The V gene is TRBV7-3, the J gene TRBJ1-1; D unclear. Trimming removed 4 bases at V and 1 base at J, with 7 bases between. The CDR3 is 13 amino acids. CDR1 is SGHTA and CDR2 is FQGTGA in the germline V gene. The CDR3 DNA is TGTGCCAGCAGCTCACAGAAGAACACTGAAGCTTTCTTT. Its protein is CASSSQKNTEAFF.

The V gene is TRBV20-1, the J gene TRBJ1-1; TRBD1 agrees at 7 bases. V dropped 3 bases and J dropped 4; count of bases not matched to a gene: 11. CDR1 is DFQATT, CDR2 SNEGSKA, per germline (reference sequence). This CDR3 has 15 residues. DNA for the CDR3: TGCAGTGCTAGTACAGGGGTAGTAAGGTTCACTGAAGCTTTCTTT. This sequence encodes CSASTGVVRFTEAFF.

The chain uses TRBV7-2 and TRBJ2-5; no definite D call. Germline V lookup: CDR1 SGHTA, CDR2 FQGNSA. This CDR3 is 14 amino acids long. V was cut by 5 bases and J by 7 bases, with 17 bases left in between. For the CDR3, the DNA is TGTGCCAGCAGCCCCCACGACAAGCTCGGGACCCAGTACTTC. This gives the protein CASSPHDKLGTQYF.

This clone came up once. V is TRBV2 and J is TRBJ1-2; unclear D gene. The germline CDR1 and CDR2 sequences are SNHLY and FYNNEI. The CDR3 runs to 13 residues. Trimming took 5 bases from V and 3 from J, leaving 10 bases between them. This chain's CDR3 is CASSQTEDYGYTF. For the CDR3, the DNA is TGTGCCAGCAGTCAAACAGAAGACTATGGCTACACCTTC. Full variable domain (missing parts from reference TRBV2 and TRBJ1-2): EPEVTQTPSHQVTQMGQEVILRCVPISNHLYFYWYRQILGQKVEFLVSFYNNEISEKSEIFDDQFSVERPDGSNFTLKIRSTKLEDSAMYFCASSQTEDYGYTFGSGTRLTVV.

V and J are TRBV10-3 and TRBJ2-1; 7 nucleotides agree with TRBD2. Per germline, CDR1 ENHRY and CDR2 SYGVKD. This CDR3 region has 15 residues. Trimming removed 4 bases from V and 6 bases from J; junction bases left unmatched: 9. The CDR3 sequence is CAISGGGRLVNEQFF. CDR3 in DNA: TGTGCCATCAGTGGGGGCGGGAGATTAGTCAATGAGCAGTTCTTC.

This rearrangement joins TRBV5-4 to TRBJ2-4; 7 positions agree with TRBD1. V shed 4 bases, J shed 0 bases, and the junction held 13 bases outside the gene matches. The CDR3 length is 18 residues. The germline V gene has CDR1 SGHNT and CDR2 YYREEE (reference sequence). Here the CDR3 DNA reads TGTGCCAGCAGCCCTAGGGGGACAGCCCCCTTAGCCAAAAACATTCAGTACTTC. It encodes CASSPRGTAPLAKNIQYF.